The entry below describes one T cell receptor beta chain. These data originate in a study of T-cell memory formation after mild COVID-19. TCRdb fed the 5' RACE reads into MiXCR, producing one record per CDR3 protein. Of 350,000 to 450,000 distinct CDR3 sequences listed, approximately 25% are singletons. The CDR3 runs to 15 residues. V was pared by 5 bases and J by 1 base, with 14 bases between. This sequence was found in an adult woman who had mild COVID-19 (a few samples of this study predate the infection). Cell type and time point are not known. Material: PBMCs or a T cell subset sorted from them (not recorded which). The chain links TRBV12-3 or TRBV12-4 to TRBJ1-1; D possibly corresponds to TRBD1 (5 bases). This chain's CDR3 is CASSIRQIQNTEAFF. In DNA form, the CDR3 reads TGTGCCAGCAGTATCCGACAGATACAGAACACTGAAGCTTTCTTT.